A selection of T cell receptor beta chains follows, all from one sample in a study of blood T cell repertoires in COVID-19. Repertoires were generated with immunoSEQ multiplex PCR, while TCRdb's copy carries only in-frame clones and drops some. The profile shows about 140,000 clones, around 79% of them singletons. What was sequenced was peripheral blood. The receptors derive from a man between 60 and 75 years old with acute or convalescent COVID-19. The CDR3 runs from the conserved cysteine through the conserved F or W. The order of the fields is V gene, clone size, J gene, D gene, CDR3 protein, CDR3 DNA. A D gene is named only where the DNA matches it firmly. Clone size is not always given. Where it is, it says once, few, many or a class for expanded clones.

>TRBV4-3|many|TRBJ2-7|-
CASSQDHGHSAYEQYF
TGCGCCAGCAGCCAAGATCATGGTCATAGCGCCTACGAGCAGTACTTC
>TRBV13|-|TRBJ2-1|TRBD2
CASSATSEPYNEQFF
TGTGCCAGCAGTGCGACTAGCGAACCCTACAATGAGCAGTTCTTC
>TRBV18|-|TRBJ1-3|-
CASSRGHRSGNTIYF
TGTGCCAGCTCAAGGGGACATCGATCTGGAAACACCATATATTTT
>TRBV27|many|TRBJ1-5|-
CASSFYNQPQHF
TGTGCCAGCAGTTTTTACAATCAGCCCCAGCATTTT
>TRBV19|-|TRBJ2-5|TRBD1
CASRKTGAPLGTQYF
TGTGCCAGTAGGAAGACAGGGGCTCCCTTAGGGACCCAGTACTTC
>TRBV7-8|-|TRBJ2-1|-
CASSLGPAGLNEQFF
TGTGCCAGCAGCTTAGGGCCTGCGGGTCTGAATGAGCAGTTCTTC
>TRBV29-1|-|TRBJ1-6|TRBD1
CSVRTGANSPLHF
TGCAGCGTCCGGACAGGGGCAAATTCACCCCTCCACTTT
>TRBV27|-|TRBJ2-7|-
CASSLSPLEQYF
TGTGCCAGCAGTTTATCCCCCCTCGAGCAGTACTTC
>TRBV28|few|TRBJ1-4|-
CASGGTNEKLFF
TGTGCCAGCGGCGGAACTAATGAAAAACTGTTTTTT
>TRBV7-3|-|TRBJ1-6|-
CASSPRQLSPLHF
TGTGCCAGCAGCCCACGACAGCTTTCACCCCTCCACTTT
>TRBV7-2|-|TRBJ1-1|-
CASSLEGQRVGTEAFF
TGTGCCAGCAGCTTAGAGGGGCAAAGGGTGGGCACTGAAGCTTTCTTT
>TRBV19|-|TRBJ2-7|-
CASSPTGRRNEQYF
TGTGCCAGTAGTCCCACAGGGCGGAGAAACGAGCAGTACTTC
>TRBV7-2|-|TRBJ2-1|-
CASSPDSSYNEQFF
TGTGCCAGCAGCCCGGACTCCTCCTACAATGAGCAGTTCTTC
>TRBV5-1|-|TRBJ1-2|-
CASSLVGNYGYTF
TGCGCCAGCAGCTTGGTTGGCAACTACGGCTACACCTTC
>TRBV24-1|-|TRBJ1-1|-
CATSDLGQIGTFF
TGTGCCACCAGTGATCTCGGACAGATAGGTACTTTCTTT
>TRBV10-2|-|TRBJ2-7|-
CASSDRGVFYEQYF
TGCGCCAGCAGTGACAGGGGAGTCTTCTACGAGCAGTACTTC
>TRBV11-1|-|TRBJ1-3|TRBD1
CASSLAGTGLSGNTIYF
TGTGCCAGCAGCTTAGCCGGGACAGGGCTCTCTGGAAACACCATATATTTT
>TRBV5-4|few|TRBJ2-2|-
CASSYAGQYTGELFF
TGTGCCAGCAGCTACGCGGGACAGTACACCGGGGAGCTGTTTTTT
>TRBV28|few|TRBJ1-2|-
CASREQGPYGYTF
TGTGCCAGCAGAGAACAGGGCCCCTATGGCTACACCTTC
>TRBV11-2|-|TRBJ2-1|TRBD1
CASSLQQGAMSEQFF
TGTGCCAGCAGCTTACAACAGGGGGCGATGAGTGAGCAGTTCTTC
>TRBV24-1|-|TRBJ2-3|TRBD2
CATSATPGLAASSTDTQYF
TGTGCCACCAGTGCAACACCGGGACTAGCGGCGTCTAGCACAGATACGCAGTATTTT
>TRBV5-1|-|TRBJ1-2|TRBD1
CASSRLRDSFTGYTF
TGCGCCAGCAGCCGTCTACGGGACAGCTTCACTGGCTACACCTTC
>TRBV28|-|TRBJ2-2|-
CASSSTPSTGELFF
TGTGCCAGCAGTTCTACCCCGAGCACCGGGGAGCTGTTTTTT
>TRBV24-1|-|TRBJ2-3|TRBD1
CATSDEQGEDTDTQYF
TGTGCCACCAGTGACGAACAGGGGGAAGATACAGATACGCAGTATTTT
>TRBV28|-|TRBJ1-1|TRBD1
CASRRGTAGTEAFF
TGTGCCAGCAGGAGAGGGACAGCTGGAACTGAAGCTTTCTTT
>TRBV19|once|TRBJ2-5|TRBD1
CASRDRGLETQYF
TGTGCCAGTAGGGACAGGGGGTTGGAGACCCAGTACTTC
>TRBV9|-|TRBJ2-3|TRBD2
CASSVSSSGKTDTQYF
TGTGCCAGCAGCGTAAGTTCTAGCGGGAAAACAGATACGCAGTATTTT
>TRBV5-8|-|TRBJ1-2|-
CASSRIQRTGSYGYTF
TGTGCCAGCAGTAGGATCCAAAGGACGGGAAGCTATGGCTACACCTTC
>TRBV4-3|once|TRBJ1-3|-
CASSLGLSSGNTIYF
TGCGCCAGCAGCCTGGGACTGAGCTCTGGAAACACCATATATTTT
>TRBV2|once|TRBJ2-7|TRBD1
CASSVTGGSHEQYF
TGTGCCAGCAGTGTTACAGGGGGGTCCCACGAGCAGTACTTC
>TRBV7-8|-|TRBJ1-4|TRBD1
CASSLGTGKGEKLFF
TGTGCCAGCAGCTTAGGGACAGGAAAGGGCGAAAAACTGTTTTTT
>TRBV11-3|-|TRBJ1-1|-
CASSMTANTEAFF
TGTGCCAGCAGCATGACAGCGAACACTGAAGCTTTCTTT
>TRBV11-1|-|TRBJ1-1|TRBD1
CASSLTGYGTEAFF
TGTGCCAGCAGCCTGACAGGGTACGGCACTGAAGCTTTCTTT
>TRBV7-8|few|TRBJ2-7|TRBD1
CASSLDDRAEQYF
TGTGCCAGCAGCTTAGACGACAGGGCCGAGCAGTACTTC
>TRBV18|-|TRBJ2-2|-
CASSGTALTGELFF
TGTGCCAGCTCAGGTACAGCACTGACCGGGGAGCTGTTTTTT
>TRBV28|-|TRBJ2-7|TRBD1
CASSAYRGSSSYEQYF
TGTGCCAGCAGTGCATACAGGGGATCCAGCTCCTACGAGCAGTACTTC
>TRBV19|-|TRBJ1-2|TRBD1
CASTGGSAAGYTF
TGTGCCAGTACAGGGGGGAGTGCCGCTGGCTACACCTTC
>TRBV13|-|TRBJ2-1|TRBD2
CASSSLWSLGLAGGTSYNEQFF
TGTGCCAGCAGCTCCCTGTGGTCACTGGGACTAGCGGGAGGGACTTCCTACAATGAGCAGTTCTTC
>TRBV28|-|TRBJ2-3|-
CASSAGPLRDTQYF
TGTGCCAGCAGTGCGGGCCCCCTCAGAGATACGCAGTATTTT
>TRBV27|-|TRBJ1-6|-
CASSTSQGNSPLHF
TGTGCCAGCAGTACCTCACAGGGTAATTCACCCCTCCACTTT
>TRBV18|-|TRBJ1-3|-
CASSPNGPMAGNTIYF
TGTGCCAGCTCACCAAATGGGCCCATGGCGGGAAACACCATATATTTT
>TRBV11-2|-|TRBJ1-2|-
CASSLTGLGYTF
TGTGCCAGCAGCCTTACAGGGCTTGGCTACACCTTC
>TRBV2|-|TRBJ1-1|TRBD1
CASTGQGASTEAFF
TGTGCCAGCACTGGACAGGGGGCGAGCACTGAAGCTTTCTTT
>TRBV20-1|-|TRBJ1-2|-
CSARYGDGYTF
TGCAGTGCTAGGTACGGGGATGGCTACACCTTC
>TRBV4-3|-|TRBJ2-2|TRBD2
CASSLGGRYTGELFF
TGCGCCAGCAGCCTGGGGGGGAGGTACACCGGGGAGCTGTTTTTT
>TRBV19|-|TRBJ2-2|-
CASSILRDRPGELFF
TGTGCCAGTAGTATTTTGCGGGACCGTCCCGGGGAGCTGTTTTTT
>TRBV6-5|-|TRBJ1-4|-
CASRITGSGEKLFF
TGTGCCAGCAGGATTACAGGATCTGGGGAAAAACTGTTTTTT
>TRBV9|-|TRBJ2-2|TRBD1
CASSVRQGSTGELFF
TGTGCCAGCAGCGTTCGACAGGGTAGCACCGGGGAGCTGTTTTTT
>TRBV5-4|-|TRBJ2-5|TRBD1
CASSTRTGRWETQYF
TGTGCCAGCAGCACCCGGACAGGGCGATGGGAGACCCAGTACTTC
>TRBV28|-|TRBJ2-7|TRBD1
CASSSRQGILDEQYF
TGTGCCAGCAGTTCCCGACAGGGGATCTTGGACGAGCAGTACTTC
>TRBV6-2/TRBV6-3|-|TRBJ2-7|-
CASSPTSYEQYF
TGTGCCAGCAGCCCGACTAGCTACGAGCAGTACTTC
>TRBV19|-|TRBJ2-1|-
CASSLPPGSSYNEQFF
TGTGCCAGTAGTCTACCACCCGGGAGCTCCTACAATGAGCAGTTCTTC
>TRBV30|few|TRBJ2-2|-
CAWSAIDLRANTGELFF
TGTGCCTGGAGCGCCATAGACTTGCGCGCGAACACCGGGGAGCTGTTTTTT
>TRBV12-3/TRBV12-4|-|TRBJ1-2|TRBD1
CASSSSGGRGYTF
TGTGCCAGCAGTTCCTCAGGGGGCCGTGGCTACACCTTC
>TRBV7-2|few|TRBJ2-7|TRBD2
CASRVGGISYEQYF
TGTGCCAGCAGGGTCGGGGGGATTTCCTACGAGCAGTACTTC
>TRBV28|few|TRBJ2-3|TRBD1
CASSLYGTGGTDTQYF
TGTGCCAGCAGTTTATATGGGACAGGGGGCACAGATACGCAGTATTTT
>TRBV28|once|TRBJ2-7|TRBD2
CASSSRLAGVSYEQYF
TGTGCCAGCAGTTCTAGACTAGCGGGAGTCTCCTACGAGCAGTACTTC
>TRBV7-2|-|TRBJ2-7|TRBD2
CASSGLAGAGSYEQYF
TGTGCCAGCAGCGGACTAGCGGGAGCCGGCTCCTACGAGCAGTACTTC
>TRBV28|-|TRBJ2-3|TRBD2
CASTSGGVDTQYF
TGTGCCAGCACCTCGGGAGGGGTAGATACGCAGTATTTT
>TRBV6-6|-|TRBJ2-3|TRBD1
CASSARDRDADTQYF
TGTGCCAGCAGTGCCCGGGACAGGGATGCAGATACGCAGTATTTT